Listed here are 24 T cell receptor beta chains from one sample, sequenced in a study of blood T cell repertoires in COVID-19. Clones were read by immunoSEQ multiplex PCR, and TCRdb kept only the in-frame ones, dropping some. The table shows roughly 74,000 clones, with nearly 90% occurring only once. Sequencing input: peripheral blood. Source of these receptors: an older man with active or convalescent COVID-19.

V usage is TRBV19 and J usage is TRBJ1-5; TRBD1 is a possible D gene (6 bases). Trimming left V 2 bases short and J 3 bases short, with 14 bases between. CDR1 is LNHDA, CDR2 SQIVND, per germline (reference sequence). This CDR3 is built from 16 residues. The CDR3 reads CASSISQGLVNQPQHF. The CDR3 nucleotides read TGTGCCAGTAGTATAAGTCAGGGGTTGGTCAATCAGCCCCAGCATTTT. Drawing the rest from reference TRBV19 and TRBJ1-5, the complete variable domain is DGGITQSPKYLFRKEGQNVTLSCEQNLNHDAMYWYRQDPGQGLRLIYYSQIVNDFQKGDIAEGYSVSREKKESFPLTVTSAQKNPTAFYLCASSISQGLVNQPQHFGDGTRLSIL.

The chain's CDR3 is CASSPPGTTNEKLFF. The CDR3 DNA is TGTGCCAGTAGTCCCCCGGGGACAACTAATGAAAAACTGTTTTTT. This rearrangement joins TRBV19 to TRBJ1-4; D not resolved. Looked up from germline, CDR1 is LNHDA and CDR2 is SQIVND (reference sequence). With 5 bases removed from V and 0 bases from J, the gap between germline ends came to 10 bases. The CDR3 runs 15 residues.

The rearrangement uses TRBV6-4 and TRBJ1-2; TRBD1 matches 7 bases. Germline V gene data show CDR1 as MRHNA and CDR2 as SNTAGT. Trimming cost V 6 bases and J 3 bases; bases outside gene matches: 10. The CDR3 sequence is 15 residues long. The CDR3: CASSLAQGTYYGYTF. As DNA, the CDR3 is TGTGCCAGCAGCCTAGCACAGGGGACCTACTATGGCTACACCTTC.

CDR3 nucleotides: TGTGCCAGCAGCTTTATGGGAGAAGATACGCAGTATTTT. It translates to CASSFMGEDTQYF. The rearrangement links TRBV5-5 to TRBJ2-3; tentatively, D is TRBD2 (5 bases). The CDR3 contains 13 residues. CDR1 is SGHKS, CDR2 YYEKEE, per germline (reference sequence). The germline V and J ends were trimmed by 2 bases and 5 bases, with 9 bases remaining between them.

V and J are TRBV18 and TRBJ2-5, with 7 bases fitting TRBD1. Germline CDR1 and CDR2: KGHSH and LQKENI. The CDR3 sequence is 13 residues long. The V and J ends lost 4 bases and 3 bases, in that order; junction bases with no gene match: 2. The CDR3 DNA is TGTGCCAGCTCACGAGACAGGGAAGAGACCCAGTACTTC. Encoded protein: CASSRDREETQYF.

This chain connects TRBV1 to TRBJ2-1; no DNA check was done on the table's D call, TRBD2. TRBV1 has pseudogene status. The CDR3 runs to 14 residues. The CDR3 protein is CTSSQDASGSEQFF. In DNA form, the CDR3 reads TGCACCAGCAGCCAAGATGCTAGCGGAAGTGAGCAGTTCTTC.

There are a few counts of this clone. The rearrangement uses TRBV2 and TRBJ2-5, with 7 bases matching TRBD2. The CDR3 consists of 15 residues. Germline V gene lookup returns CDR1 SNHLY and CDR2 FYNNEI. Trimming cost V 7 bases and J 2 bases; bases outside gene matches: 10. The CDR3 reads CASTQTSQNQETQYF. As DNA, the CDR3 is TGTGCCAGCACACAGACTAGCCAGAATCAAGAGACCCAGTACTTC.

DNA for the CDR3: TGTGCCAGCAGTGCGAGGGGGCGGGATTCACCCCTCCACTTT. This translates into CASSARGRDSPLHF. The chain carries TRBV2 and TRBJ1-6, with 7 bases that match TRBD1. From germline, CDR1 is SNHLY and CDR2 FYNNEI. CDR3 length: 14 amino acids. The V gene end was trimmed by 4 bases and the J gene end by 8 bases; junction bases not matched to a gene: 5. The full variable domain, with the rest looked up from reference TRBV2 and TRBJ1-6, is EPEVTQTPSHQVTQMGQEVILRCVPISNHLYFYWYRQILGQKVEFLVSFYNNEISEKSEIFDDQFSVERPDGSNFTLKIRSTKLEDSAMYFCASSARGRDSPLHFGNGTRLTVT.

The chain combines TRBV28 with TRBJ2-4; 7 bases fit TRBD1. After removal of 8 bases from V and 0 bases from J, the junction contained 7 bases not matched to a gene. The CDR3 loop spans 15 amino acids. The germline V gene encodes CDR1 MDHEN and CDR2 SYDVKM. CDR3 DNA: TGTGCCAGCGGTAGGACAGGAGAAGCCAAAAACATTCAGTACTTC. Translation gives CASGRTGEAKNIQYF. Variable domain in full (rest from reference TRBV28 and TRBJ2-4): DVKVTQSSRYLVKRTGEKVFLECVQDMDHENMFWYRQDPGLGLRLIYFSYDVKMKEKGDIPEGYSVSREKKERFSLILESASTNQTSMYLCASGRTGEAKNIQYFGAGTRLSVL.

The CDR3 here is CASSRSRGYNEQFF. Written as DNA, the CDR3 is TGTGCCAGCAGCCGTTCGCGGGGATACAATGAGCAGTTCTTC. This rearrangement joins TRBV11-2 to TRBJ2-1; a possible D gene is TRBD2 (6 bases). Germline CDR1 reads SGHAT; CDR2 reads FQNNGV. Trimming stripped 5 bases from V and 4 bases from J, with 12 bases between. This CDR3 is 14 amino acids long.

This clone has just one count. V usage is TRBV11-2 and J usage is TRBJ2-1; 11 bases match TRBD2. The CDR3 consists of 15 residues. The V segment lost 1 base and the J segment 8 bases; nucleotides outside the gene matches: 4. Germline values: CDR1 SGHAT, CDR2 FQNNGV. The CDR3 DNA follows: TGTGCCAGCAGCTTAGTTAGCGGGAGGGCCCATGAGCAGTTCTTC. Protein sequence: CASSLVSGRAHEQFF.

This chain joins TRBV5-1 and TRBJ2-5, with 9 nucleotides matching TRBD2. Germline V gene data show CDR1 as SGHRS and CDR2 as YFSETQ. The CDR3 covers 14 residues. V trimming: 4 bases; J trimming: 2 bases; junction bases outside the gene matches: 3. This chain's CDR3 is CASSLAGRQETQYF. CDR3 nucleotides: TGCGCCAGCAGCCTAGCGGGAAGGCAAGAGACCCAGTACTTC.

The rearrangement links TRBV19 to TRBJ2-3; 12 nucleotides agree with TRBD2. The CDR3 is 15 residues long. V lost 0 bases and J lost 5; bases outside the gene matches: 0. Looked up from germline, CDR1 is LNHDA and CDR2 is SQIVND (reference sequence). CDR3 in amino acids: CASSIEGLAGDTQYF. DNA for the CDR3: TGTGCCAGTAGTATAGAGGGACTAGCGGGAGATACGCAGTATTTT.

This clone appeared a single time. CDR3 sequence (DNA): TGTGCCAGCAGCCAAGTCGACAGGGGGCCGAGAAATGGCTACACCTTC. Amino acid sequence: CASSQVDRGPRNGYTF. The gene calls are TRBV3-1 (or the pseudogene TRBV3-2) and TRBJ1-2, with 10 bases identical to TRBD1. After removal of 1 base from V and 6 bases from J, the junction contained 8 bases not matched to a gene. There are 16 residues in the CDR3. CDR1 is LGHDT, CDR2 YNNKEL, per germline (reference sequence).

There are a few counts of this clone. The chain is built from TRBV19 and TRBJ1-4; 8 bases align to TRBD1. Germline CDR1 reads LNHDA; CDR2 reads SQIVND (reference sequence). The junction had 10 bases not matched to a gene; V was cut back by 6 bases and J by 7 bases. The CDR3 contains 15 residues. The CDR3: CASSPGGQGAEKLFF. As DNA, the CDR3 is TGTGCCAGTAGCCCAGGCGGGCAGGGGGCTGAAAAACTGTTTTTT. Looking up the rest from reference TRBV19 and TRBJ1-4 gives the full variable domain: DGGITQSPKYLFRKEGQNVTLSCEQNLNHDAMYWYRQDPGQGLRLIYYSQIVNDFQKGDIAEGYSVSREKKESFPLTVTSAQKNPTAFYLCASSPGGQGAEKLFFGSGTQLSVL.

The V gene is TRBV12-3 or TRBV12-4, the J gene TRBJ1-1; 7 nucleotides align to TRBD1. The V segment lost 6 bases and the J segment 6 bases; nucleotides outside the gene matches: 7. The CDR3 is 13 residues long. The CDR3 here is CASSHGDRSEAFF. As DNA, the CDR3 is TGTGCCAGCAGCCATGGGGACAGATCTGAAGCTTTCTTT.

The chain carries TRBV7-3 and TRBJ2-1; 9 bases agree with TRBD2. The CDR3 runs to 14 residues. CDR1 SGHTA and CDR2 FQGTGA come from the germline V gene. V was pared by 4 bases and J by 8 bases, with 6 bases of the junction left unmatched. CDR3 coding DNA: TGTGCCAGCAGCTCAGTAGCGGGAGAGGATGAGCAGTTCTTC. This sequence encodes CASSSVAGEDEQFF. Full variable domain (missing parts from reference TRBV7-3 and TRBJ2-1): GAGVSQTPSNKVTEKGKYVELRCDPISGHTALYWYRQSLGQGPEFLIYFQGTGAADDSGLPNDRFFAVRPEGSVSTLKIQRTERGDSAVYLCASSSVAGEDEQFFGPGTRLTVL.

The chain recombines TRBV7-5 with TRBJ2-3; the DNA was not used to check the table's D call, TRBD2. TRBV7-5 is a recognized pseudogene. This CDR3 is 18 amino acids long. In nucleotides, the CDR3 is TGTGCCAGAAGCCTCATCATACCTAGCGGGGGTTTCACAGATACGCAGTATTTT. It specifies CARSLIIPSGGFTDTQYF.

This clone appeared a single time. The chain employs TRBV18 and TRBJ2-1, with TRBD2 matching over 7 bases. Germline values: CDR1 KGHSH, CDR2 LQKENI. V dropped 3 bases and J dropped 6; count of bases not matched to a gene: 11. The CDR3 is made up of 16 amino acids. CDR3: CASSPRGASGGNEQFF. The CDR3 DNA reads TGTGCCAGCTCACCTCGTGGGGCTAGCGGAGGCAATGAGCAGTTCTTC.

CDR3: CASSPTGTGIYEQYF. CDR3 DNA sequence: TGCGCCAGCAGCCCTACCGGGACAGGGATCTACGAGCAGTACTTC. The V call is TRBV5-1, the J call TRBJ2-7, with 9 bases matching TRBD1. Germline-derived CDR1 and CDR2 are SGHRS and YFSETQ. This CDR3 has 15 amino acids. V lost 4 bases, J lost 3 bases, and 8 bases stayed unmatched.

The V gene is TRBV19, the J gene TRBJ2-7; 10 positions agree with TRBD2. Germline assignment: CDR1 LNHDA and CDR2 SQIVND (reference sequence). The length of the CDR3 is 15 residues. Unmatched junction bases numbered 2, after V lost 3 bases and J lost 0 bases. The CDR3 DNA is TGTGCCAGTAGTATTCGGACTAGCGGCTCCTACGAGCAGTACTTC. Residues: CASSIRTSGSYEQYF.

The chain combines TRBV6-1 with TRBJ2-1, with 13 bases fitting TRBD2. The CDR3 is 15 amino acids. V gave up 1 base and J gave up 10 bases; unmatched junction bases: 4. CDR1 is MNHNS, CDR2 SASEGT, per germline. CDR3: CASSEVTSGGGEQFF. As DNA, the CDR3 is TGTGCCAGCAGTGAAGTAACTAGCGGGGGGGGCGAGCAGTTCTTC.

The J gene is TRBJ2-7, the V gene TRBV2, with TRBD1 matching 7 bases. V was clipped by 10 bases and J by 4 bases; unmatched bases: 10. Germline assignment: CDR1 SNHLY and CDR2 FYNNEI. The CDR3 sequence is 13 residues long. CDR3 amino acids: CATKPGQIYEQYF. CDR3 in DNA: TGTGCCACCAAACCGGGACAGATTTACGAGCAGTACTTC. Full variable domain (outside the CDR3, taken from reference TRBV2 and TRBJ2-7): EPEVTQTPSHQVTQMGQEVILRCVPISNHLYFYWYRQILGQKVEFLVSFYNNEISEKSEIFDDQFSVERPDGSNFTLKIRSTKLEDSAMYFCATKPGQIYEQYFGPGTRLTVT.

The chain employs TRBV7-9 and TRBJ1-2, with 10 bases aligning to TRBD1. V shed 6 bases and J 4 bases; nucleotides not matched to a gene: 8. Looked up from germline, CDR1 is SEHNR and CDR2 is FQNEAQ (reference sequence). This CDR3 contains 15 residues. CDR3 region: CASRPPGQGLYGYTF. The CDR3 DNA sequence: TGTGCCAGCAGACCCCCGGGACAGGGGCTCTATGGCTACACCTTC.